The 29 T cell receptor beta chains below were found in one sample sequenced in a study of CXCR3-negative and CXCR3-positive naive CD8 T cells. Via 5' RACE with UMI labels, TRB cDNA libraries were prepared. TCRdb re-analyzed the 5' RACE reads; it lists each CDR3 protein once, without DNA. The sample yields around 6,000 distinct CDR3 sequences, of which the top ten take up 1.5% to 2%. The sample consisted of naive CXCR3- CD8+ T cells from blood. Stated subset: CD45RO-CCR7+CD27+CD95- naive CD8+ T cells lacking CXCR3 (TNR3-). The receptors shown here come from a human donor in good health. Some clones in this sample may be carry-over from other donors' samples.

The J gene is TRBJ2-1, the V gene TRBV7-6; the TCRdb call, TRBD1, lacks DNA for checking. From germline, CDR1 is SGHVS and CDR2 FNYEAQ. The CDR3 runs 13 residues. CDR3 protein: CASSLGQFNEQFF.

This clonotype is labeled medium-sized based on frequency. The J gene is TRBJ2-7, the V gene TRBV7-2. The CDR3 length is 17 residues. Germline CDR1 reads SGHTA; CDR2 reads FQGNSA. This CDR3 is CASSLAVWSSGSYEQYF.

CDR3 residues: CASSQDRQVIYGYTF. J is TRBJ1-2 and V is TRBV4-3; TCRdb's D call of TRBD1 is untestable without DNA. Germline assignment: CDR1 LGHNA and CDR2 YSLEER. The CDR3 has 15 residues.

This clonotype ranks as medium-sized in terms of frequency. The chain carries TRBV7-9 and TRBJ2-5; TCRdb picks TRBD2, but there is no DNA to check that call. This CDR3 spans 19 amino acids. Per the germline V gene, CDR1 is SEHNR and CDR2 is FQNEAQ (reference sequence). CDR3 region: CASSGSTSGYDQGQETQYF.

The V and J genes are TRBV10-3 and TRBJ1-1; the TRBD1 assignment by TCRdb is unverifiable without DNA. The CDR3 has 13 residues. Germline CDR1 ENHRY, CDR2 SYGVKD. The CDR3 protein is CATRDRENTEAFF.

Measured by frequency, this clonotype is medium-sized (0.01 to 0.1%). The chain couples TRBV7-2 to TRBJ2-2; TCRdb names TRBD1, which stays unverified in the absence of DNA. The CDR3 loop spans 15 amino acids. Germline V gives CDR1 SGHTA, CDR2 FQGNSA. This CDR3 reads CASSLSGTGTGELFF.

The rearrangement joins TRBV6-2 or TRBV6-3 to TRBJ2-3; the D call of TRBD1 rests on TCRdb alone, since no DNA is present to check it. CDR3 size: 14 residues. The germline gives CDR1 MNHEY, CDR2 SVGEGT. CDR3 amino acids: CASSYEGAGDTQYF.

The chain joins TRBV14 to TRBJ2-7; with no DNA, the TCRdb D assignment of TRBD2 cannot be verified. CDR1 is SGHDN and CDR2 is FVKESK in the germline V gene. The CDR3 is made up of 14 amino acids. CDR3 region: CASSQRLVSHEQYF.

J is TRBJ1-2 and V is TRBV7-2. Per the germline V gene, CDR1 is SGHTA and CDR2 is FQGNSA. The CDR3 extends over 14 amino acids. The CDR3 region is CASSLVDGPGGYTF.

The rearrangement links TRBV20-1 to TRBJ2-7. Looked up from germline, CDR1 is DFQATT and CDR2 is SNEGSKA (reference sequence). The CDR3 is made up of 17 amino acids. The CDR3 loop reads CSASPRMQDGDSYEQYF.

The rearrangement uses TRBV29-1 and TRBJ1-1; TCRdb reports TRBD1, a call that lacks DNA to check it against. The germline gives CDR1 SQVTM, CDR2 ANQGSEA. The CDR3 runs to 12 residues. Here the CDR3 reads CSAGQLNTEAFF. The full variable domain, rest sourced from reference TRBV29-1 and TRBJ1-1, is SAVISQKPSRDICQRGTSLTIQCQVDSQVTMMFWYRQQPGQSLTLIATANQGSEATYESGFVIDKFPISRPNLTFSTLTVSNMSPEDSSIYLCSAGQLNTEAFFGQGTRLTVV.

The CDR3 reads CSVGTIDYEQYF. The chain recombines TRBV29-1 with TRBJ2-7; TCRdb reports TRBD1, a call that lacks DNA to check it against. CDR1 and CDR2 (germline): SQVTM, ANQGSEA. This CDR3 region has 12 residues.

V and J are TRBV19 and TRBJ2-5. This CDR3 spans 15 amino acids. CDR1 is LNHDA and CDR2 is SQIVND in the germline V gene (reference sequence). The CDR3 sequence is CASSIYGTAQETQYF.

The CDR3 protein is CASTRDTLFPEAFF. The gene calls are TRBV2 and TRBJ1-1; the TRBD1 assignment by TCRdb is unverifiable without DNA. The CDR3 consists of 14 residues. Germline CDR1 SNHLY, CDR2 FYNNEI.

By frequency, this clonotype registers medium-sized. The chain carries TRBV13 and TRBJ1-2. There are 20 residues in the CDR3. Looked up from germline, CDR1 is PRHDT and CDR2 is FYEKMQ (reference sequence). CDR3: CASSPSEGLKGTRALDGYTF.

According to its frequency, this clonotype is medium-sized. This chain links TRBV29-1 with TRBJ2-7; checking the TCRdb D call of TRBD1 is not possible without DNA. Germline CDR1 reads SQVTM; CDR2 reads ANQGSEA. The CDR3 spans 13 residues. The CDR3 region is CSVEEDRDYEQYF.

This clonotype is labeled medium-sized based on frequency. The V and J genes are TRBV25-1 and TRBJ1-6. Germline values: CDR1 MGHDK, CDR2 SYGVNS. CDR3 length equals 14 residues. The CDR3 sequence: CASSAQGGNSPLHF.

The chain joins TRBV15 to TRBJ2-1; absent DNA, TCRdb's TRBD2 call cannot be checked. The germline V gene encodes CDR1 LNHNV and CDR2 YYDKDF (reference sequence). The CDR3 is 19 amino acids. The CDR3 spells CATSGGGAGVPGSYNGQFF.

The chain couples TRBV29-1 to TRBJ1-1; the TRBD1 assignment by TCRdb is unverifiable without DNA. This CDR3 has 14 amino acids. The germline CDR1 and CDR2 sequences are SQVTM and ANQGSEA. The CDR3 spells CSVEAQPGGTEAFF. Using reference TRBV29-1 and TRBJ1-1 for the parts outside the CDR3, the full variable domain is SAVISQKPSRDICQRGTSLTIQCQVDSQVTMMFWYRQQPGQSLTLIATANQGSEATYESGFVIDKFPISRPNLTFSTLTVSNMSPEDSSIYLCSVEAQPGGTEAFFGQGTRLTVV.

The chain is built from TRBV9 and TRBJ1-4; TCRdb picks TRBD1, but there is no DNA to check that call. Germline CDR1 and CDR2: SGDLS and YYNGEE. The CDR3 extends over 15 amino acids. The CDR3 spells CASSVQPQADEKLFF.

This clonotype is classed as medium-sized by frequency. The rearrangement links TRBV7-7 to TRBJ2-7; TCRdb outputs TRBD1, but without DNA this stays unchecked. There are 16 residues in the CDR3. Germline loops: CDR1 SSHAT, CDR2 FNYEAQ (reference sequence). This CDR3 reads CASSPRGRTHDYEQYF.

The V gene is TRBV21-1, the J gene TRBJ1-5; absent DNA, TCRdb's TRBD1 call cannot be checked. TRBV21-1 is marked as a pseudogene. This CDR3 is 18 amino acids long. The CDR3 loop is CASSKAGRGQGSIQPQHF.

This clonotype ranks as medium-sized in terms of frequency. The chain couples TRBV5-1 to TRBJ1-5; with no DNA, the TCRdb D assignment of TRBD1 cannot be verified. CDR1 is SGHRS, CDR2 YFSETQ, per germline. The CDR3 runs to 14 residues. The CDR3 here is CASSAGTDNQPQHF.

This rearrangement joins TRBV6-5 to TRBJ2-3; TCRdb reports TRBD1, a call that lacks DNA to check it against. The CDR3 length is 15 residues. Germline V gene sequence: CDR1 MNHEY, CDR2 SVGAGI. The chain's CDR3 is CASSSYRGHGDTQYF.

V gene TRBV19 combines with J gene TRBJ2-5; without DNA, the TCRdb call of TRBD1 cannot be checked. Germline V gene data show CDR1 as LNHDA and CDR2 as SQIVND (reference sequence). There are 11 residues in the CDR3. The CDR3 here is CASKKDGVSYF.

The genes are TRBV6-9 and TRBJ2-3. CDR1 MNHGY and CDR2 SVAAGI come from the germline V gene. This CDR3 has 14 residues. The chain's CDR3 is CASSYQPTSDTQYF.

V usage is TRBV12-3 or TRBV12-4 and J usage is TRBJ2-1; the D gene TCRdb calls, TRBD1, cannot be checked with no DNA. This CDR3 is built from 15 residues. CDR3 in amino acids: CASSLASRGYNEQFF.

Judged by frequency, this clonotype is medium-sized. This CDR3 is CSVDLKDRGRYGYTF. The chain links TRBV29-1 to TRBJ1-2; TCRdb gives TRBD1 as the D gene, but with no DNA this cannot be confirmed. This CDR3 is built from 15 residues. Germline loops: CDR1 SQVTM, CDR2 ANQGSEA.

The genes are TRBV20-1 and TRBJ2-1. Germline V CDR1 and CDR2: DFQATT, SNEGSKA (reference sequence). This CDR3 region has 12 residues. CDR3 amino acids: CSARGSYNEQFF.